Following are 6 T cell receptor beta chains from one sample sequenced in a study of blood T cell repertoires in COVID-19. The protocol was immunoSEQ multiplex PCR, while the TCRdb copy is restricted to in-frame clones and leaves out a portion. The repertoire consists of 110,000 to 150,000 clones, with about 90% occurring once and the leading ten covering around 11%. The sequencing sample was made of PBMCs or T cells enriched from blood (not recorded which). The receptors stem from a man aged 55 to 70 who had recovered from COVID-19.

The V gene is TRBV19, the J gene TRBJ2-7, with no clear D. The CDR3 contains 14 residues. Trimming cost V 3 bases and J 0 bases, with 9 bases left between them. CDR1 and CDR2 from the germline V gene are LNHDA and SQIVND (reference sequence). CDR3 region: CASSIPSVSYEQYF. CDR3 in DNA: TGTGCCAGTAGTATTCCCTCGGTCTCCTACGAGCAGTACTTC.

The chain links TRBV6-5 to TRBJ1-1, with TRBD1 as a possible D gene (6 bases). Germline V lookup: CDR1 MNHEY, CDR2 SVGAGI. The CDR3 contains 15 residues. Trimming removed 2 bases at V and 4 bases at J, with 14 bases between. The CDR3 loop is CASSYPGGGATEAFF. The CDR3 region has the DNA TGTGCCAGCAGTTACCCGGGAGGGGGTGCCACTGAAGCTTTCTTT.

The chain combines TRBV19 with TRBJ2-7, with TRBD2 matching over 9 bases. CDR3 size: 16 residues. Unmatched junction bases numbered 11, after V lost 6 bases and J lost 2 bases. Germline loops: CDR1 LNHDA, CDR2 SQIVND (reference sequence). The CDR3 DNA sequence: TGTGCCAGTAGGCCGTTGGCGGGAGGGCCGCCCTACGAGCAGTACTTC. Its translation is CASRPLAGGPPYEQYF.

V gene TRBV19 combines with J gene TRBJ1-4; D ambiguous. CDR1 LNHDA and CDR2 SQIVND come from the germline V gene (reference sequence). Deletions cut 7 bases from V and 7 bases from J, with 16 bases between. The CDR3 has 14 amino acids. CDR3 in amino acids: CASMRRTIGEKLFF. The DNA of the CDR3 is TGTGCCAGTATGCGTCGAACTATAGGTGAAAAACTGTTTTTT.

This clone was seen once. The chain has TRBV7-3 and TRBJ2-1; no firm D call. Between the trimmed V and J ends, which lost 0 bases and 5 bases, there was a span of 11 bases. This CDR3 contains 15 residues. Germline V gene sequence: CDR1 SGHTA, CDR2 FQGTGA. CDR3 bases: TGTGCCAGCAGCTTAACGTTCGCAAGCCACAATGAGCAGTTCTTC. It translates to CASSLTFASHNEQFF.

The V and J genes are TRBV19 and TRBJ1-5, with D possibly matching TRBD1 (6 bases). The CDR3 runs 14 residues. V was shortened by 7 bases and J by 1 base, with 11 bases between the two germline ends. Germline CDR1 reads LNHDA; CDR2 reads SQIVND (reference sequence). The CDR3 DNA is TGTGCCAGTAAGGGGGACACGAGCAATCAGCCCCAGCATTTT. Protein product: CASKGDTSNQPQHF.